This T cell receptor beta chain was sequenced for a study of CD8 T cells in Susac syndrome. Random hexamers were used to reverse transcribe the RNA input (roughly 0.5 to 1 ug). One entry per CDR3 protein results from TCRdb running MiXCR on the immunoSEQ multiplex PCR reads. The sample gives about 300,000 distinct CDR3 sequences, around 84% of which show up once; 0.11% is in the top ten. CDR1 and CDR2 (germline): SGHAT, FQNNGV. This CDR3 contains 15 residues. Trimming took 5 bases from V and 2 from J, leaving 16 bases between them. This chain uses TRBV11-2 with TRBJ2-7; D not resolved. Material: CD8+ T cells from PBMCs. The receptor comes from a human donor with multiple sclerosis. CDR3 coding DNA: TGTGCCAGCAGCGCAACCTCAGCACCCGCCTACGAGCAGTACTTC. This codes for CASSATSAPAYEQYF.